This T cell receptor beta chain comes out of a study of CD8 T cells in Susac syndrome. RNA amounts of roughly 0.45 to 1 ug underwent reverse transcription with random hexamers. A single record per CDR3 protein comes from TCRdb applying MiXCR to the immunoSEQ multiplex PCR reads. The data contain roughly 140,000 distinct CDR3 sequences, approximately 95% of them singletons. Germline V gene data show CDR1 as KGHSH and CDR2 as LQKENI. The CDR3 spans 14 residues. Losses at the gene ends were 3 bases for V and 4 bases for J; bases not matched to a gene: 2. Sequenced input: CD4+ T cells from PBMCs. The receptor comes from a human donor with Susac syndrome. V gene TRBV18 combines with J gene TRBJ2-2, with 7 bases identical to TRBD1. Written as DNA, the CDR3 is TGTGCCAGCTCACCCCGACAGGGCACCGGGGAGCTGTTTTTT. Protein product: CASSPRQGTGELFF. Full variable domain (rest looked up from reference TRBV18 and TRBJ2-2): NAGVMQNPRHLVRRRGQEARLRCSPMKGHSHVYWYRQLPEEGLKFMVYLQKENIIDESGMPKERFSAEFPKEGPSILRIQQVVRGDSAAYFCASSPRQGTGELFFGEGSRLTVL.